This T cell receptor (beta chain) came from a study of human T cells and chemical hapten exposure (dated by TCRdb to the early 2020s). Describing the broader study: For sensitization, 2% DPC in acetone was applied to a roughly 2 cm by roughly 2 cm area of upper inner arm skin. Weekly therapeutic DPC doses were additionally applied to the scalp of patients throughout the roughly 25-week study period. Patch testing was done on the upper back using Finn chambers containing 0.01% DPC, and results were scored after 6 days according to International Contact Dermatitis Research Group standards. Most of the patients in the cohort were female, and the cohort covered alopecia areata with under or over 50% scalp involvement, alopecia totalis and alopecia universalis. Libraries were pooled for sequencing, and variation in per-sample TCR yields was attributed mainly to small differences in library volumes within the pool. Peripheral blood TCR repertoire changes were tracked in vivo in alopecia patients during primary and secondary sensitization to the hapten diphenylcyclopropenone (DPC). Blood samples were taken from patients before sensitization (week 0) and then at 2, 6 and about 24 weeks after DPC sensitization. Twenty-nine alopecia patients gave blood for TCR sequencing at one to four time points (pre-sensitization, 2, 6 and 24 weeks). Overall results and qualifications from the work: Repeated subsampling changed both the strength of the expansion versus patch-test correlation and the threshold at which that correlation became significant. Because every patient had alopecia, a presumed autoimmune disease, the patients' immune response might differ from that of healthy individuals. Compared with pre-sensitization or healthy control sets, expanded TCRs formed significantly more large CDR3 similarity clusters, which is consistent with antigen-driven responses. Patch test score correlated positively with the number of PT1 expanded TCRs, reaching significance at thresholds 8, 16 and 32 but not at 4. DPC sensitization did not change the number of TCRs with a frequency above 1 in 1000, and there was no evidence of changes in global repertoire structure.

For this chain, trimming is 6 bases at the V end and 4 bases at the J end, and the number of junction bases without a gene match is 6. From the cysteine up to the phenylalanine, the CDR3 has a length of 14 residues. The only DNA kept is the CDR3, 42 bases in frame from the first base. CDR1 and CDR2 were assigned from the germline V gene as SNHLY and FYNNEI. The library was generated by RACE. The instrument was a NextSeq 500. During library preparation, unique molecular identifiers were attached to individual cDNA molecules so that TCRs could be counted quantitatively and reproducibly. Each blood RNA sample was used to sequence both TCR alpha and TCR beta chains. The paper's processing steps were these. The median number of TCRs per sample was over 95,000, ranging from about 20,000 to 750,000. V, J and CDR3 annotation of the TCR reads was performed with the Decombinator software suite. For the PS versus PT1 abundance plots, all samples were subsampled to the same number of TCRs (28,000). TCRs were defined as expanded if absent before sensitization and observed at least eight times at the 2-week time point. TCRdb trimmed the raw reads at Q25, called clones with MiXCR and kept productive beta chains. Identical CDR3 protein sequences are pooled into one entry, listed with their most common genes and DNA. V and J calls and clone size were set by TCRdb, not the authors. Across this sample there are about 120,000 distinct CDR3 sequences, with 12% seen only once. The biggest ten clones account for about 1.4% of the sample.

At least ten counts were recorded for this clonotype. The clone's antigen remains unknown. Base qualities were left out, and no much larger clone turns up one base away. Explained via the paper, the time point label denotes: patch test 1, 2 weeks after DPC sensitization. The sample's treatment or condition, from its label and the paper: therapeutic diphenylcyclopropenone sensitization with weekly scalp DPC. Blood at each patch-test visit was drawn before the patch test was applied. To be eligible, patients had to be aged 18 to 70, diagnosed with alopecia and judged suitable for DPC therapy, while pregnant patients were excluded. Total RNA was extracted from unfractionated whole blood collected in Tempus Blood RNA tubes.

The material sequenced was whole blood, taken in connection with sensitization to the hapten diphenylcyclopropenone (DPC). This receptor was identified in a woman aged 45-59 years with alopecia areata. Some clones in this sample may be carry-over from other donors' samples. The sequence links TRBV2 to TRBJ2-3, with 8 bases matching TRBD1. CDR3 reads: CASRVGTGPDTQYF. Here is the DNA: TGTGCCAGCAGGGTCGGGACAGGTCCAGATACGCAGTATTTT.